The clone carrying this TCR beta chain occurred a few times. No antigen is known for it. The entry originates in a study of human T cells and chemical hapten exposure. The study, taken as a whole, reports: In comparison with controls, expanded TCRs gave rise to a significantly larger number of large CDR3 similarity clusters.

The CDR3 length is 15 residues. V was pared by 5 bases and J by 0 bases, with 14 bases between. CDR1 is DFQATT and CDR2 is SNEGSKA in the germline V gene (reference sequence). Attachment of unique molecular identifiers to individual cDNA molecules was performed in the library. MiXCR, applied by TCRdb to the RACE reads, yields one record per CDR3 protein. The data contain about 360,000 distinct CDR3 sequences, about 4.4% of them seen just once; the ten biggest clones take up 2% to 2.5%. Time point meaning: patch test 1, 2 weeks after DPC sensitization. The treatment is: therapeutic diphenylcyclopropenone sensitization with weekly scalp DPC. Staff drew blood before applying each patch test. The study drew its donors from alopecia patients who were 18 to 70 years old and suitable for DPC.

Specimen: whole blood, collected in connection with sensitization to the hapten diphenylcyclopropenone (DPC). The chain joins TRBV20-1 to TRBJ2-4; tentative D call: TRBD1 (5 bases). The origin of this receptor is a woman aged 45-65 years with alopecia areata. Some clones in this sample may be carry-over from other donors' samples. The CDR3 region is CSASRPGLAKNIQYF. CDR3 nucleotide sequence: TGCAGTGCTTCCCGCCCAGGGCTAGCCAAAAACATTCAGTACTTC.